This entry features one TCR beta chain sequence. Antigen: not known. The sample comes from a study of shared clonotypes between healthy human individuals. Data came from immunoSEQ multiplex PCR; TCRdb stores just in-frame clones and leaves some out. The sample consists of millions of clones, 93% of them appearing once. The ends lost 3 bases at V and 2 bases at J; junction bases unmatched: 9. The germline CDR1 and CDR2 sequences are MNHEY and SMNVEV (reference sequence). CDR3 size: 16 residues. CD45RO-negative cells were positively selected for CCR7, leaving out terminally differentiated effector memory CD45RA+ cells. Study-level findings and limits: Investigators expected sequencing depth to affect clonotype sharing among donors.

The chain has TRBV27 and TRBJ2-7; 8 bases agree with TRBD2. The clonotype originates from a man younger than 30 in good health. Some clones in this sample may be carry-over from other donors' samples. Material: naive CD8+ T cells from PBMCs. The CDR3 protein is CASSFRGGDGAYEQYF. DNA for the CDR3: TGTGCCAGCAGTTTCCGGGGGGGGGACGGAGCCTACGAGCAGTACTTC.